This TCR beta chain stems from a study of shared clonotypes between healthy human individuals. CDR3 length: 14 amino acids. V lost 2 bases to trimming and J lost 8 bases, with 13 bases between them. Per germline, CDR1 MNHEY and CDR2 SMNVEV (reference sequence). The study enrolled healthy HIV-negative adults without recent acute infections or vaccinations as donors. TCRdb keeps only in-frame clones here, not all; method: immunoSEQ multiplex PCR. The data hold around 720,000 clones, with 73% observed a single time. This chain uses TRBV27 with TRBJ2-1; D gene ambiguous. The TCR was taken from a woman in her twenties or thirties in good health. The specimen was memory CD4+ T cells sorted from blood. Subset: CD45RA-negative fraction. CDR3 coding DNA: TGTGCCAGCAGTTTACAGGCAGCAAGGGATGAGCAGTTCTTC. As protein: CASSLQAARDEQFF.